One sample yielded the 17 T cell receptor beta chains listed below, sequenced in a study of shared clonotypes between healthy human individuals. Naive CD8 cells, CD45RO-negative and positively selected for CCR7, excluded terminally differentiated effector memory CD45RA+ cells. Sequenced by immunoSEQ multiplex PCR; TCRdb stores in-frame clones only, minus some. The data show approximately 2,000,000 clones, around 93% seen once. The sample consisted of naive CD8+ T cells from PBMCs. The receptors here all came from a man between 18 and 29 years old in good health. Some clones in this sample may be carry-over from other donors' samples.

As for this clone: The sample has other DNA sequences that encode this CDR3 too. The J gene is TRBJ2-7, the V gene TRBV5-6; D is unclear. CDR1 and CDR2 from the germline V gene are SGHDT and YYEEEE. CDR3 length: 12 amino acids. Trimming pared 0 bases from V and 5 bases from J, leaving 6 bases between. This CDR3 reads CASSLGSNEQYF. The DNA for the CDR3 is TGTGCCAGCAGCTTGGGAAGCAACGAGCAGTACTTC.

The chain carries TRBV11-2 and TRBJ2-5; D is possibly TRBD2 (6 bases). V was trimmed by 1 base and J by 3 bases, leaving 21 bases between them. CDR1 SGHAT and CDR2 FQNNGV come from the germline V gene. This CDR3 has 18 amino acids. The CDR3 sequence: CASSLVSLLAREKETQYF. The CDR3 coding sequence is TGTGCCAGCAGCTTAGTATCTCTTCTAGCGAGGGAAAAAGAGACCCAGTACTTC.

This chain uses TRBV30 with TRBJ2-3, with 10 bases fitting TRBD1. V was clipped by 4 bases and J by 6 bases; unmatched bases: 10. Per the germline V gene, CDR1 is GTSNPN and CDR2 is SVGIG (reference sequence). The CDR3 sequence is 15 residues long. The chain's CDR3 is CAWIDRGRIADTQYF. CDR3 DNA sequence: TGTGCCTGGATCGACAGGGGGCGCATCGCGGATACGCAGTATTTT.

The chain carries TRBV19 and TRBJ2-7; 7 nucleotides match TRBD2. J lost 2 bases, V lost 3 bases, and 1 base had no gene match. Germline V CDR1 and CDR2: LNHDA, SQIVND (reference sequence). The CDR3 covers 13 residues. CDR3 bases: TGTGCCAGTAGTATGGGACTAACCTACGAGCAGTACTTC. Its translation: CASSMGLTYEQYF. Complete variable domain (other parts from reference TRBV19 and TRBJ2-7): DGGITQSPKYLFRKEGQNVTLSCEQNLNHDAMYWYRQDPGQGLRLIYYSQIVNDFQKGDIAEGYSVSREKKESFPLTVTSAQKNPTAFYLCASSMGLTYEQYFGPGTRLTVT.

The chain has TRBV9 and TRBJ2-1; D unclear. The CDR3 is made up of 12 amino acids. V was pared by 4 bases and J by 2 bases, with 4 bases between. The V gene's germline CDR1 is SGDLS and CDR2 YYNGEE. The CDR3 region is CASSSTYNEQFF. CDR3 sequence (DNA): TGTGCCAGCAGCTCTACCTACAATGAGCAGTTCTTC.

The chain uses TRBV5-1 and TRBJ2-3, with 12 bases lining up with TRBD2. The CDR3 is made up of 18 amino acids. In germline, CDR1 is SGHRS, CDR2 YFSETQ. V was clipped by 3 bases and J by 4 bases; unmatched bases: 12. CDR3: CASSSPSGRAPGADTQYF. The CDR3 nucleotides read TGCGCCAGCAGCTCTCCTAGCGGGAGGGCCCCGGGGGCAGATACGCAGTATTTT. The variable domain in full, completed from reference TRBV5-1 and TRBJ2-3, reads KAGVTQTPRYLIKTRGQQVTLSCSPISGHRSVSWYQQTPGQGLQFLFEYFSETQRNKGNFPGRFSGRQFSNSRSEMNVSTLELGDSALYLCASSSPSGRAPGADTQYFGPGTRLTVL.

This clone was seen a single time. The V gene is TRBV2, the J gene TRBJ2-5; the match to TRBD2 covers 13 bases. J gave up 2 bases and V 3 bases, and 12 bases lay outside the gene matches. Germline lookup yields CDR1 SNHLY and CDR2 FYNNEI. This CDR3 region has 19 residues. Here the CDR3 DNA reads TGTGCCAGCAGTGATATCTGGACTAGCGGGAGTCCTCGGCAAGAGACCCAGTACTTC. Translated: CASSDIWTSGSPRQETQYF.

The genes are TRBV11-3 and TRBJ2-7; TRBD2 is a possible D gene (5 bases). CDR1 SGHNT and CDR2 YENEEA come from the germline V gene. V lost 1 base, J lost 6 bases, and 16 bases lay in between. The CDR3 loop spans 15 amino acids. The CDR3 coding sequence is TGTGCCAGCAGCTTAGGAAGCGGCGGCGGCTTCGAGCAGTACTTC. Its translation: CASSLGSGGGFEQYF. Full variable domain (missing parts from reference TRBV11-3 and TRBJ2-7): EAGVVQSPRYKIIEKKQPVAFWCNPISGHNTLYWYLQNLGQGPELLIRYENEEAVDDSQLPKDRFSAERLKGVDSTLKIQPAELGDSAVYLCASSLGSGGGFEQYFGPGTRLTVT.

The rearrangement joins TRBV15 to TRBJ2-1; 11 bases fit TRBD1. Germline CDR1 LNHNV, CDR2 YYDKDF (reference sequence). This CDR3 spans 15 amino acids. V was clipped by 3 bases and J by 4 bases; unmatched bases: 2. The DNA of the CDR3 is TGTGCCACCAGCAGCCGGGACAGGGGGTACAATGAGCAGTTCTTC. It codes for CATSSRDRGYNEQFF.

V and J are TRBV29-1 and TRBJ2-5; TRBD2 matches at 9 bases. Trimming took 7 bases from V and 2 from J; bases not matched to a gene: 11. Germline CDR1 reads SQVTM; CDR2 reads ANQGSEA. This CDR3 is built from 15 residues. In DNA, the CDR3 is TGCAGCGGCTCTCAGGGACTAGCCTTTCAAGAGACCCAGTACTTC. It encodes CSGSQGLAFQETQYF.

The chain has TRBV28 and TRBJ2-7, with a tentative D call TRBD1 (6 bases). Trimming stripped 2 bases from V and 2 bases from J, with 13 bases between. The CDR3 contains 15 residues. Germline CDR1 MDHEN, CDR2 SYDVKM. The CDR3 bases are TGTGCCAGCAGTTTAGAGTCAGGGGCGACCTACGAGCAGTACTTC. This sequence encodes CASSLESGATYEQYF.

This sequence joins TRBV4-3 and TRBJ2-7; D might be TRBD1 (5 bases). The CDR3 is 16 amino acids. CDR1 and CDR2 (germline): LGHNA, YSLEER. V lost 0 bases to trimming and J lost 5 bases, with 17 bases between them. CDR3 sequence reads: CASSQDSAGRGDEQYF. CDR3 in DNA: TGCGCCAGCAGCCAAGATTCGGCAGGGCGCGGCGACGAGCAGTACTTC.

The genes are TRBV7-3 and TRBJ2-5; TRBD2 agrees at 7 bases. Germline V gene data show CDR1 as SGHTA and CDR2 as FQGTGA. CDR3 length: 15 residues. V lost 2 bases to trimming and J lost 4 bases; unmatched junction nucleotides: 7. Written as DNA, the CDR3 is TGTGCCAGCAGCTTATCGGGCGGGAGCACAGAGACCCAGTACTTC. It encodes CASSLSGGSTETQYF.

This chain connects TRBV27 to TRBJ2-7, with D possibly being TRBD1 or TRBD2 (5 bases each). Trimming stripped 0 bases from V and 4 bases from J, with 13 bases between. Germline CDR1 MNHEY, CDR2 SMNVEV (reference sequence). The CDR3 has 15 residues. The CDR3: CASSLSSGAYYEQYF. The CDR3 nucleotides are TGTGCCAGCAGTTTATCATCCGGGGCGTATTACGAGCAGTACTTC.

The chain couples TRBV14 to TRBJ2-7; D is perhaps TRBD2 (5 bases). CDR3 length equals 13 residues. Germline CDR1 reads SGHDN; CDR2 reads FVKESK. The V gene lost 1 base and the J gene lost 3 bases, with 7 bases spanning the gap. CDR3 in amino acids: CASSQGGDYEQYF. The CDR3 region has the DNA TGTGCCAGCAGCCAAGGGGGAGACTACGAGCAGTACTTC.

The J gene is TRBJ2-1, the V gene TRBV6-5, with TRBD2 matching 10 bases. Germline V gene lookup returns CDR1 MNHEY and CDR2 SVGAGI. The CDR3 is 15 amino acids. The V segment lost 6 bases and the J segment 7 bases; nucleotides outside the gene matches: 9. CDR3 nucleotide sequence: TGTGCCAGCAGGCCAGCGGGAGGGCCCCAGAATGAGCAGTTCTTC. It is translated as CASRPAGGPQNEQFF.

The rearrangement links TRBV7-8 to TRBJ2-7, with D perhaps assigned TRBD1 or TRBD2 (5 bases each). Deletions cut 6 bases from V and 2 bases from J, with 17 bases between. The CDR3 is 15 residues long. Germline V gene lookup returns CDR1 SGHVS and CDR2 FQNEAQ. The CDR3 DNA follows: TGTGCCAGCAGTCAACCGCAGGGAGTACCCTACGAGCAGTACTTC. It codes for CASSQPQGVPYEQYF.